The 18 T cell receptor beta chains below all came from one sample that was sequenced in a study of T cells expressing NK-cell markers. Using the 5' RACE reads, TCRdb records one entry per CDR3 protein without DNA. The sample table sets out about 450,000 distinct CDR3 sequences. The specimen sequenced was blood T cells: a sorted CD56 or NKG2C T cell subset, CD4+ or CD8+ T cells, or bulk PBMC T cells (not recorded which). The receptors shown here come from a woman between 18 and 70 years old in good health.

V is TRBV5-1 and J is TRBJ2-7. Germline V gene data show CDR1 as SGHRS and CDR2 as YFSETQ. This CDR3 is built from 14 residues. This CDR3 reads CASSLYGGVGEQYF.

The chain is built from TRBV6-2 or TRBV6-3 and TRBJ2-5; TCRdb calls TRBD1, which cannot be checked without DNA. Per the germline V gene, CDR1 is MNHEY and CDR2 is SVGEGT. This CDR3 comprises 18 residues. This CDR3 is CASSLLWRGGAPQETQYF.

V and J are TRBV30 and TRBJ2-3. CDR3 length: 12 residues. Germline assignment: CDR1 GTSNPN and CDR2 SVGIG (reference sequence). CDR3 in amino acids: CAWTHRADTQYF.

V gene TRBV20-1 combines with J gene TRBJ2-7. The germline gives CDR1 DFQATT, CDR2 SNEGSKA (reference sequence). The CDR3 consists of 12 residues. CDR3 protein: CSASGDSYEQYF.

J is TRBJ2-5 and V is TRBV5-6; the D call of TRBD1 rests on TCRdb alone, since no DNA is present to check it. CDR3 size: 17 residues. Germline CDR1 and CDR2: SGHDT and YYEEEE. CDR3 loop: CASSWVDRGRMRETQYF.

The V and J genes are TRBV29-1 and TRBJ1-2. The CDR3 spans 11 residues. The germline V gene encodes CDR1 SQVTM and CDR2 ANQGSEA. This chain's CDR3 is CSVGQNYGYTF.

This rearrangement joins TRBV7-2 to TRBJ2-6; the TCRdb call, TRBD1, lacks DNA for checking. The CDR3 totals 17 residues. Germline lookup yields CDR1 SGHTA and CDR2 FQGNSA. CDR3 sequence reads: CASSLDRIPSGANVLTF. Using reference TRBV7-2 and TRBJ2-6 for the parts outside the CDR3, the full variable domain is GAGVSQSPSNKVTEKGKDVELRCDPISGHTALYWYRQSLGQGLEFLIYFQGNSAPDKSGLPSDRFSAERTGGSVSTLTIQRTQQEDSAVYLCASSLDRIPSGANVLTFGAGSRLTVL.

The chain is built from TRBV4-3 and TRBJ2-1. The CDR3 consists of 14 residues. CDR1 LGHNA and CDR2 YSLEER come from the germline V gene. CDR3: CASSQESIYNEQFF.

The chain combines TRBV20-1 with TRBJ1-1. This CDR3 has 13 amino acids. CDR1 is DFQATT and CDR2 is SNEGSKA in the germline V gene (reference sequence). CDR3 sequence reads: CSAPQGLNTEAFF.

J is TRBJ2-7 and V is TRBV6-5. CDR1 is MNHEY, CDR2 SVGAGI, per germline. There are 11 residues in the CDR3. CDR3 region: CASRDPYEQYF.

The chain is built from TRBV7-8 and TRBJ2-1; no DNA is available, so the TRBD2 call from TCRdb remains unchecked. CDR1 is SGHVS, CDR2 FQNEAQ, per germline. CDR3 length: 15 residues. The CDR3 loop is CASSLARAGRNEQFF. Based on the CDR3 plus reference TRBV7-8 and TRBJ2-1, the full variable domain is GAGVSQSPRYKVAKRGQDVALRCDPISGHVSLFWYQQALGQGPEFLTYFQNEAQLDKSGLPSDRFFAERPEGSVSTLKIQRTQQEDSAVYLCASSLARAGRNEQFFGPGTRLTVL.

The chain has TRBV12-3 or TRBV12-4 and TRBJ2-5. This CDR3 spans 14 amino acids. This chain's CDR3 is CASTHLGSQETQYF.

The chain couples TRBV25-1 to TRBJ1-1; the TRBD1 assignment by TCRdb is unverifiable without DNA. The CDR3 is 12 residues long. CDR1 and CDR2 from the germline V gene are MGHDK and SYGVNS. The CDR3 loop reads CASRGLSTEAFF.

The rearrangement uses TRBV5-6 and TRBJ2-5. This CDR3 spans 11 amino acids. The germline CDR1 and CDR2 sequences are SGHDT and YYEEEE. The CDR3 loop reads CASSATETQYF. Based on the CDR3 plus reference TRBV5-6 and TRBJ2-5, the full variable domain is DAGVTQSPTHLIKTRGQQVTLRCSPKSGHDTVSWYQQALGQGPQFIFQYYEEEERQRGNFPDRFSGHQFPNYSSELNVNALLLGDSALYLCASSATETQYFGPGTRLLVL.

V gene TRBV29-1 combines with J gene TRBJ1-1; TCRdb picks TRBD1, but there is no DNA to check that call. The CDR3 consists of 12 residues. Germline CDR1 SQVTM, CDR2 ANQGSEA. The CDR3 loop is CSGGQMNTEAFF.

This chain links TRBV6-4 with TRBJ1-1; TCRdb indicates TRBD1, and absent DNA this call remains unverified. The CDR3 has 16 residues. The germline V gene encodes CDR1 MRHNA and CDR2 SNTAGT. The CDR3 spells CASSRFKGARNTEAFF.

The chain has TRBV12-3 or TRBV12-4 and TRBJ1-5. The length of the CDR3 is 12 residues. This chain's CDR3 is CASSLNQQPQHF.

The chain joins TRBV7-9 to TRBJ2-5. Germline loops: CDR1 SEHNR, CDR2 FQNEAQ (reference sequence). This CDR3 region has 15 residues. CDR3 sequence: CASSPMGSLKETQYF.